Reported below is one T cell receptor (beta chain). Its antigen is as yet unknown. Each CDR3 protein gets one entry after TCRdb re-called the RT-PCR reads with MiXCR. The table has 500,000 or so distinct CDR3 sequences, approximately 10% seen once. The CDR3 has 14 residues. Trimming stripped 0 bases from V and 8 bases from J, with 11 bases between. CDR1 is LGHDT, CDR2 YNNKEL, per germline (reference sequence). This entry comes from a study of response to subunit inactivated influenza vaccine. Study-level results: Only a handful of new T cells, the authors suggested, are recruited with each seasonal influenza vaccination.

The chain is built from TRBV3-1 and TRBJ2-1, with D unclear. The sample in question was PBMCs from blood, obtained roughly 46 days after vaccination. The TCR was taken from a man aged 50 to 60 who received an inactivated influenza vaccine. The CDR3 DNA follows: TGTGCCAGCAGCCAAGATTTACCCGGCGATGAGCAGTTCTTC. It codes for CASSQDLPGDEQFF.